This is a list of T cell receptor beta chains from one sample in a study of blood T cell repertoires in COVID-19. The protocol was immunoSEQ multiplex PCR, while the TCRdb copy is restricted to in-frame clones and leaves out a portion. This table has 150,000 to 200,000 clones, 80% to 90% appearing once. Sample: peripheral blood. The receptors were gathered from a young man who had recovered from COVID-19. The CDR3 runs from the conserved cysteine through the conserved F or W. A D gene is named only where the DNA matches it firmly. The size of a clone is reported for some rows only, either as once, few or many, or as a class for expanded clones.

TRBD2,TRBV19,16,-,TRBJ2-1,TGTGCCAGTAGTATAGGGACTAGCGGGAGTTACAATGAGCAGTTCTTC,CASSIGTSGSYNEQFF
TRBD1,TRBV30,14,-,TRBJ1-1,TGTGCCTGGAACCCCGACAGGGAGTACACTGAAGCTTTCTTT,CAWNPDREYTEAFF
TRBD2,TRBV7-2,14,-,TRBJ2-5,TGTGCCAGCAGCTCGGGACTAGCGCAAGAGACCCAGTACTTC,CASSSGLAQETQYF
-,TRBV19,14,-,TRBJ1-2,TGTGCCAGTAGGGGGCGGATGGCTAACTATGGCTACACCTTC,CASRGRMANYGYTF
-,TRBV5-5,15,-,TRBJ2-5,TGTGCCAGCAGCTTGGTGGCGACTAAGGGAGAGACCCAGTACTTC,CASSLVATKGETQYF
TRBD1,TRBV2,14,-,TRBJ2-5,TGTGCCAGCAGTCCGGACAGGGGCGTCGAGACCCAGTACTTC,CASSPDRGVETQYF
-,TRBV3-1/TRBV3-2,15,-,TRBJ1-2,TGTGCCAGCAGCCGAGCGACAGGAGCTAACTATGGCTACACCTTC,CASSRATGANYGYTF
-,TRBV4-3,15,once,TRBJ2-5,TGCGCCAGCAGCCAAGAGACAGGCAGCGTAGAGACCCAGTACTTC,CASSQETGSVETQYF
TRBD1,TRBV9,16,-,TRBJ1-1,TGTGCCAGCAGCGTAGGGCAGGGGGCGCGGGACACTGAAGCTTTCTTT,CASSVGQGARDTEAFF
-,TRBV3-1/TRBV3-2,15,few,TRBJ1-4,TGTGCCAGCAGCCCGGCCGGGGGAATGGGGGAAAAACTGTTTTTT,CASSPAGGMGEKLFF
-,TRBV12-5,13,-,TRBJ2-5,TGTGCTAGTGGGGGGGGAGGACAAGAGACCCAGTACTTC,CASGGGGQETQYF
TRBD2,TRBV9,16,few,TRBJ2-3,TGTGCCAGCAGTCCAATAGCGGGAGTGCGGGGAGATACGCAGTATTTT,CASSPIAGVRGDTQYF
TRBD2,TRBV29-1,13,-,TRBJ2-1,TGCAGCGTTGAAGCTAGCGGGAGTTATGAGCAGTTCTTC,CSVEASGSYEQFF
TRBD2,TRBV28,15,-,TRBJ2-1,TGTGCCAGCAGTTTGGGGACTAGGTCTGACAATGAGCAGTTCTTC,CASSLGTRSDNEQFF
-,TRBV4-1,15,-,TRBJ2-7,TGCGCCAGCAGCCCAATGGGCCCCAACTCCTACGAGCAGTACTTC,CASSPMGPNSYEQYF
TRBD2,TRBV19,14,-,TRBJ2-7,TGTGCCAGTAGCCTGGGGGGGGTTTCCTACGAGCAGTACTTC,CASSLGGVSYEQYF
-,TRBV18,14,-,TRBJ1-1,TGTGCCAGCTCACCACCCCGGGGGAACACTGAAGCTTTCTTT,CASSPPRGNTEAFF
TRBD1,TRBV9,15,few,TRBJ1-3,TGTGCCAGCAGCACCGGACAGGGGATTTTAGACACCATATATTTT,CASSTGQGILDTIYF
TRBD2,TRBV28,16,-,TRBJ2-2,TGTGCCAGCAGTTTATTGACTAGCGGGAACACCGGGGAGCTGTTTTTT,CASSLLTSGNTGELFF
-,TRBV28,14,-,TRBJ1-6,TGTGCCAGCATGCTTGGTGGCAGGGTTTGGGCCCTCCACTTT,CASMLGGRVWALHF
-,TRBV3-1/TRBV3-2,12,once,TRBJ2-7,TGTGCCAGGAGGGCAGGGGGAGGCCAGCAGTACTTC,CARRAGGGQQYF
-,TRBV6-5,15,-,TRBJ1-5,TGTGCCAGCAGTTACTCGAGGGTTAGCAATCAGCCCCAGCATTTT,CASSYSRVSNQPQHF
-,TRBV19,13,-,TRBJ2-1,TGTGCCAGTAGTATAGATCGGGCGGGGGAGCAGTTCTTC,CASSIDRAGEQFF
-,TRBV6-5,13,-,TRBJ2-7,TGTGCCAGCAGTCTATCGGGCGCGGGGGAGCAGTACTTC,CASSLSGAGEQYF
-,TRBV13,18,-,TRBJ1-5,TGTGCCAGCAGCTCAAGCCCTTCCGGGGGAAGGGGAAATCAGCCCCAGCATTTT,CASSSSPSGGRGNQPQHF
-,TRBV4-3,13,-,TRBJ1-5,TGCGCCAGCAGCCAAGACCGTGATCAGCCCCAGCATTTT,CASSQDRDQPQHF
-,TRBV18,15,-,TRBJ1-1,TGTGCCAGCTCACCATCGGAGTTGAAGAACACTGAAGCTTTCTTT,CASSPSELKNTEAFF
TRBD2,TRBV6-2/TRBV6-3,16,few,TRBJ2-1,TGTGCCAGCAGTTTCCGACTAGCGGGAGGGGACAATGAGCAGTTCTTC,CASSFRLAGGDNEQFF
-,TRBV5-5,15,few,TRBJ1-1,TGTGCCAGCAGCTTTGCCGGGACACCGGGCACTGAAGCTTTCTTT,CASSFAGTPGTEAFF
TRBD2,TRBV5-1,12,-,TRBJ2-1,TGCGCCAGCAGCCACGGGGGGGAGTGGCAGTTCTTC,CASSHGGEWQFF
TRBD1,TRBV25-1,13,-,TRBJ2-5,TGTGCCAGCAGCCAGACAGGGGTGGAGACCCAGTACTTC,CASSQTGVETQYF
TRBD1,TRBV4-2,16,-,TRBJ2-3,TGTGCCAGCAGCCAAGTGGGACAGGGGAGCACAGATACGCAGTATTTT,CASSQVGQGSTDTQYF
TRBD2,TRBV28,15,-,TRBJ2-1,TGTGCCAGCAGTTTAAGCACTAGCGGGAGGGATGAGCAGTTCTTC,CASSLSTSGRDEQFF
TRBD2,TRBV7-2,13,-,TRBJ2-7,TGTGCCACCCGAGCGGGAGGATACGGCGAGCAGTACTTC,CATRAGGYGEQYF
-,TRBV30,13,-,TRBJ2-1,TGTGCCTGGAGGGGATCCGGGGGTCCTGGGCAGTTCTTC,CAWRGSGGPGQFF
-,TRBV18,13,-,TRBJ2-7,TGTGCCAGCTCAGGGGGAGGTATCTACGAGCAGTACTTC,CASSGGGIYEQYF
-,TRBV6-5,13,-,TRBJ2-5,TGTGCCAGCAGTTCACTGACTCACGAGACCCAGTACTTC,CASSSLTHETQYF
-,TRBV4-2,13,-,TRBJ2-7,TGTGCCAGCAGCCAAGAAGGGGCCCACGAGCAGTACTTC,CASSQEGAHEQYF
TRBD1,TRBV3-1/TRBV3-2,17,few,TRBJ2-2,TGTGCCAGCAGCCAAGATGGGACAGACGCGAACACCGGGGAGCTGTTTTTT,CASSQDGTDANTGELFF
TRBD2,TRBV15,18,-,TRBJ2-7,TGTGCCACCAGCAGAGGGGGACTAGCGGGATCGGGTTTTGGCGAGCAGTACTTC,CATSRGGLAGSGFGEQYF
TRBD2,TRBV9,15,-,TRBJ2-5,TGTGCCAGCAGCGTAGAAGCGGGAGTTGGCGAGACCCAGTACTTC,CASSVEAGVGETQYF
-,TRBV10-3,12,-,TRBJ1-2,TGTGCCATCAGTGACCCAGGAGGCGGCTACACCTTC,CAISDPGGGYTF
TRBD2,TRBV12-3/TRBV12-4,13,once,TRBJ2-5,TGTGCCAGCAGATGGACTAGCTCGGGGACCCAGTACTTC,CASRWTSSGTQYF
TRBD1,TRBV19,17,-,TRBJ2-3,TGTGCCAGTAGTATAGGGGGTTTGACAGGGGGCACAGATACGCAGTATTTT,CASSIGGLTGGTDTQYF
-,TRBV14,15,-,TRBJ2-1,TGTGCCAGCAGCCAAGGATTGGGCCGCTGGAATGAGCAGTTCTTC,CASSQGLGRWNEQFF